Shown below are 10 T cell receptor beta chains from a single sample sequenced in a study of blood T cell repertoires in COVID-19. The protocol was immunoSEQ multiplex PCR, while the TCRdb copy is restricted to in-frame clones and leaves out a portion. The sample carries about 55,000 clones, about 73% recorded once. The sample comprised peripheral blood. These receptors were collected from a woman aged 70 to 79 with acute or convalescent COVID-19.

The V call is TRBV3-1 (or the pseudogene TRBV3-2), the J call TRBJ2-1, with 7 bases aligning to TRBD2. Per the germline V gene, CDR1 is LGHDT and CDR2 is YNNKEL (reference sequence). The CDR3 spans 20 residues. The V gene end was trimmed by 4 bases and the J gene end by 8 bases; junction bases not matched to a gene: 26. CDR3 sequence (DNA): TGTGCCAGCAGCCCTTCCGGGAGGTTCGGTATGGATGGAGGTGGAGATGAGCAGTTCTTC. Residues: CASSPSGRFGMDGGGDEQFF.

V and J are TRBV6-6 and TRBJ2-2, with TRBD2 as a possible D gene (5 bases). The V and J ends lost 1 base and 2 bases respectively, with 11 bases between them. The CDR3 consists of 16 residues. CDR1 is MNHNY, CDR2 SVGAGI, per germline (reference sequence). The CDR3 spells CASSYFPTGNTGELFF. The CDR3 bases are TGTGCCAGCAGTTACTTTCCAACGGGAAACACCGGGGAGCTGTTTTTT.

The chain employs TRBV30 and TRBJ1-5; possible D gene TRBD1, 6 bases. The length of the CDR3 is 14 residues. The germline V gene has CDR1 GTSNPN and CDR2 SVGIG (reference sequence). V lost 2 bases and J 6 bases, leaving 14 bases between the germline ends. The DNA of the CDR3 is TGTGCCTGGAGTCTGGGCGGGGGGGCTCAGCCCCAGCATTTT. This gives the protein CAWSLGGGAQPQHF.

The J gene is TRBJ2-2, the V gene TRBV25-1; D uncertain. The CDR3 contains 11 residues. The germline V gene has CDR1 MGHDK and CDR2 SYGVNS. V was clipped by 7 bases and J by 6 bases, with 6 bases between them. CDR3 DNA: TGTGCCAGCACCTTCTCCGGGGAGCTGTTTTTT. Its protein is CASTFSGELFF.

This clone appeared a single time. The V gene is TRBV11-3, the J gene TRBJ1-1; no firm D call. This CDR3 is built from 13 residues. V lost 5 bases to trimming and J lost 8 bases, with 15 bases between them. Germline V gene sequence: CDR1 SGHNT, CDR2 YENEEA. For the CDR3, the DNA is TGTGCCAGCAGCCAACGGGAATCCGGGGAAGCTTTCTTT. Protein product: CASSQRESGEAFF.

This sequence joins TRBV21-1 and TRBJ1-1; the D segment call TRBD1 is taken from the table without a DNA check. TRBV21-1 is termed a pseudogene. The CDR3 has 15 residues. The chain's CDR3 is CASSDTTGLGAEAFF. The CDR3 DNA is TGTGCCAGCAGCGATACGACAGGGCTAGGGGCTGAAGCTTTCTTT.

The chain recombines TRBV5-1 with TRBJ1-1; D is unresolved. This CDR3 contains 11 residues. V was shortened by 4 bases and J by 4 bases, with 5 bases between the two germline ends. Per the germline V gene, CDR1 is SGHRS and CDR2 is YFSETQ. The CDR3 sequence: CASSLGTEAFF. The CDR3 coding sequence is TGCGCCAGCAGCCTAGGCACTGAAGCTTTCTTT.

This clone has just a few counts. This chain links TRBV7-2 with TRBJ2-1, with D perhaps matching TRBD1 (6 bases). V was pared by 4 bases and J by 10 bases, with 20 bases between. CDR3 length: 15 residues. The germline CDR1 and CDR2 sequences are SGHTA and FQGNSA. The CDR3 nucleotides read TGTGCCAGCAGCTGGGGGACACCCTTAATTTCCGAGCAGTTCTTC. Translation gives CASSWGTPLISEQFF.

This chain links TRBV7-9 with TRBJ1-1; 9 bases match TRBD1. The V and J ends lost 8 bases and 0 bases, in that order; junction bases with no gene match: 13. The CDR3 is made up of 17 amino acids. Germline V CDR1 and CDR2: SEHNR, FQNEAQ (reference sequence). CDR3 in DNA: TGTGCCAGCCATTACCGGACAGGGGCAATTCTGAACACTGAAGCTTTCTTT. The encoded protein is CASHYRTGAILNTEAFF.

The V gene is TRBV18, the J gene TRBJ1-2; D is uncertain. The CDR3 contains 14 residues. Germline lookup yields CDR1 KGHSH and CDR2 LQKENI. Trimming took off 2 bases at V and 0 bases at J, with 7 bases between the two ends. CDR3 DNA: TGTGCCAGCTCACCAATCGGAGCTAACTATGGCTACACCTTC. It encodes CASSPIGANYGYTF.